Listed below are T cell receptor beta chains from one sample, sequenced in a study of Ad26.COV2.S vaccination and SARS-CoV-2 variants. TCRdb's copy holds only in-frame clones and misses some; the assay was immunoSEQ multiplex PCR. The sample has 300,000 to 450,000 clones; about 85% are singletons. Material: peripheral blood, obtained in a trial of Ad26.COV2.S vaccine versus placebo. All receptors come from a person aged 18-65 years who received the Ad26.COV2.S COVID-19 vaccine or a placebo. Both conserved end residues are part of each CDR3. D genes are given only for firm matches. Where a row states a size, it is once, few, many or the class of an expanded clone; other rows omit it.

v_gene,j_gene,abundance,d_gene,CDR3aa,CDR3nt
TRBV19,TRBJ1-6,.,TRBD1,CASSILTTGLGSPLHF,TGTGCCAGTAGTATATTAACGACAGGGCTTGGTTCACCCCTCCACTTT
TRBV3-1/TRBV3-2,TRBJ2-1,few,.,CASSGGVAYNEQFF,TGTGCCAGCAGCGGCGGTGTAGCATACAATGAGCAGTTCTTC
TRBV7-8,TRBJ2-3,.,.,CASSLGGSARTDTQYF,TGTGCCAGCAGCTTAGGTGGTTCGGCTCGCACAGATACGCAGTATTTT
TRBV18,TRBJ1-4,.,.,CASSEYGTGHLFF,TGTGCCAGCTCAGAGTACGGCACAGGGCACCTGTTTTTT
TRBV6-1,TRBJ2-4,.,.,CASSEPRNIQYF,TGTGCCAGCAGTGAACCTAGGAACATTCAGTACTTC
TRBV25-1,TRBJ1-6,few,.,CASSGLNSPLHF,TGTGCCAGCAGTGGACTGAATTCACCCCTCCACTTT
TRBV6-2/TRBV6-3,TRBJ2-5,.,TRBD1,CASSYLPGTGKETQYF,TGTGCCAGCAGTTATCTTCCCGGGACAGGGAAAGAGACCCAGTACTTC
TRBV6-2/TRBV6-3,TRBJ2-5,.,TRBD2,CASSDTSGQETQYF,TGTGCCAGCAGTGACACTAGCGGGCAAGAGACCCAGTACTTC
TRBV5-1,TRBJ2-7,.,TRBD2,CASKGGLAGEKQYF,TGCGCCAGCAAAGGTGGTCTAGCGGGGGAGAAGCAGTACTTC
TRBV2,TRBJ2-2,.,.,CASSWTAYSGELFF,TGTGCCAGCAGTTGGACAGCCTATAGCGGGGAGCTGTTTTTT
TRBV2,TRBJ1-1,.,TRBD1,CASSGDSFTEAFF,TGTGCCAGCAGTGGGGACAGCTTCACTGAAGCTTTCTTT
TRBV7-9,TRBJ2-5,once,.,CASRRDLTYLETQYF,TGTGCCAGCAGGAGAGATTTGACGTACTTAGAGACCCAGTACTTC
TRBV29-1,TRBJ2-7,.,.,CSVDIRGASSYEQYF,TGCAGCGTTGACATCCGGGGCGCCTCCTCCTACGAGCAGTACTTC
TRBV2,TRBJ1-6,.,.,CASAEEGSPLHF,TGTGCCAGCGCCGAAGAGGGGTCACCCCTCCACTTT
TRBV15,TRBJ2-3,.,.,CATSSQIQGPDTQYF,TGTGCCACCAGCAGTCAGATCCAGGGACCAGATACGCAGTATTTT
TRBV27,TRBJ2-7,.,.,CASSLTLGSSYEQYF,TGTGCCAGCAGTTTGACCCTAGGGAGCTCCTACGAGCAGTACTTC
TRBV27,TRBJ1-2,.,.,CASSLRGETNYGYTF,TGTGCCAGCAGTTTGCGGGGGGAGACTAACTATGGCTACACCTTC
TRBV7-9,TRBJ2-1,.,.,CASSLVGHPLDEQFF,TGTGCCAGCAGCTTAGTGGGACATCCTCTGGATGAGCAGTTCTTC
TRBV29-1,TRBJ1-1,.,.,CSVDRGNTEAFF,TGCAGCGTTGACCGCGGGAACACTGAAGCTTTCTTT
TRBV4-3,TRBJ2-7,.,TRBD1,CASSQARDRESYEQYF,TGCGCCAGCAGCCAAGCCCGGGACAGGGAGTCCTACGAGCAGTACTTC
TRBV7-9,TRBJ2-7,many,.,CASSLSGGYEQYF,TGTGCCAGCAGCCTCTCTGGGGGCTACGAGCAGTACTTC
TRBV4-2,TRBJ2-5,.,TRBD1,CASSQVSSGGETQYF,TGTGCCAGCAGCCAAGTCAGCTCAGGGGGAGAGACCCAGTACTTC
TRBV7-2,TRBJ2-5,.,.,CASSTPGPETQYF,TGTGCCAGCAGCACCCCGGGCCCAGAGACCCAGTACTTC
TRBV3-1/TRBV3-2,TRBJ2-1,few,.,CVRSAGPFF,TGTGTCCGTTCCGCAGGGCCGTTCTTC
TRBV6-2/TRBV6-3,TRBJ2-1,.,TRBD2,CASSYSTSGSWNEQFF,TGTGCCAGCAGTTACTCGACTAGCGGGAGTTGGAATGAGCAGTTCTTC
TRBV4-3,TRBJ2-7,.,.,CASSQDGQGGREQYF,TGCGCCAGCAGCCAAGATGGGCAGGGTGGCCGGGAGCAGTACTTC
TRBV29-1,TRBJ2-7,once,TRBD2,CSVGTRLAGGGHEQYF,TGCAGCGTCGGAACCAGACTAGCGGGAGGGGGGCACGAGCAGTACTTC
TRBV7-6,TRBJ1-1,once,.,CASSFLGGGPSTEAFF,TGTGCCAGCAGCTTCCTAGGTGGGGGACCGAGCACTGAAGCTTTCTTT
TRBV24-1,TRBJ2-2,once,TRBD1,CATSTRQGGTGELFF,TGTGCCACCAGTACGAGACAGGGGGGGACCGGGGAGCTGTTTTTT
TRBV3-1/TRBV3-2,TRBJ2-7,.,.,CASSQDLGAKDEQYF,TGTGCCAGCAGCCAAGATCTAGGGGCCAAGGACGAGCAGTACTTC
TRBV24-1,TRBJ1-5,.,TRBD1,CATSSGQGNQPQHF,TGTGCCACCAGTTCGGGACAGGGAAATCAGCCCCAGCATTTT
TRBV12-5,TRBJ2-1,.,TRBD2,CASGLGLANEQFF,TGTGCTAGTGGTCTGGGACTAGCCAATGAGCAGTTCTTC
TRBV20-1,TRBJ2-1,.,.,CSLGGEQFF,TGTAGCCTCGGGGGTGAGCAGTTCTTC
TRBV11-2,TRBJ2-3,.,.,CASSLELDTQYF,TGTGCCAGCAGCTTAGAACTTGATACGCAGTATTTT
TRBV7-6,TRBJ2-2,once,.,CASSLEAGTNTGELFF,TGTGCCAGCAGCTTAGAGGCTGGGACTAACACCGGGGAGCTGTTTTTT
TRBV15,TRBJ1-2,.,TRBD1,CATSRDARQGAAYGYTF,TGTGCCACCAGCAGAGATGCCCGACAGGGGGCGGCCTATGGCTACACCTTC
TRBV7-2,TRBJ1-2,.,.,CASSLGQIAYGYTF,TGTGCCAGCAGCTTAGGGCAGATAGCCTATGGCTACACCTTC
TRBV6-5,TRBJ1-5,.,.,CASSYSTVGHQPQHF,TGTGCCAGCAGTTACTCGACAGTGGGACATCAGCCCCAGCATTTT
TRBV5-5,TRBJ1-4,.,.,CASSLVGRLGSSTNEKLFF,TGTGCCAGCAGCTTGGTTGGCAGGTTGGGGAGTTCAACTAATGAAAAACTGTTTTTT
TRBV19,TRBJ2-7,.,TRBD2,CASSIPFGGLAGGEQYF,TGTGCCAGTAGTATCCCATTCGGAGGACTAGCGGGAGGCGAGCAGTACTTC
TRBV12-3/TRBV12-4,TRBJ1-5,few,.,CASSLPGPQHF,TGTGCCAGCAGTTTACCTGGGCCCCAGCATTTT
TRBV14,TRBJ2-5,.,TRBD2,CASSQNTLAGAETQYF,TGTGCCAGCAGCCAGAATACCCTAGCGGGAGCCGAGACCCAGTACTTC
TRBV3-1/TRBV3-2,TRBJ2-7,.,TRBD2,CASSFSPGGSSYEQYF,TGTGCCAGCAGCTTCTCACCGGGAGGCAGCTCCTACGAGCAGTACTTC
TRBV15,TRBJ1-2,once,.,CATSWGGGNYGYTF,TGTGCCACCAGCTGGGGCGGGGGGAACTATGGCTACACCTTC
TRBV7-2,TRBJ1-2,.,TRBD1,CASSLDGTGAGYTF,TGTGCCAGCAGCTTAGACGGGACAGGGGCGGGCTACACCTTC
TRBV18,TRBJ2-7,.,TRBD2,CASSPSGGSLEQYF,TGTGCCAGCTCACCTAGCGGGGGGTCCCTCGAGCAGTACTTC
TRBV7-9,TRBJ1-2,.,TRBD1,CASSLRGTEKYLYGYTF,TGTGCCAGCAGCCTGAGGGGGACAGAAAAATATCTCTATGGCTACACCTTC
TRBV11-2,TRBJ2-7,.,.,CASSLMRGRYEQYF,TGTGCCAGCAGCTTAATGCGGGGGCGATACGAGCAGTACTTC
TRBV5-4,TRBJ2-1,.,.,CASRGEEQFF,TGTGCCAGCAGGGGAGAGGAGCAGTTCTTC
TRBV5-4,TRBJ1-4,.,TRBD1,CASSSSRGGGNEKLFF,TGTGCCAGCAGCTCATCACGAGGGGGCGGAAATGAAAAACTGTTTTTT
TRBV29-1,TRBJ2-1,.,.,CSDQGRRGLYNEQFF,TGCAGCGACCAGGGACGTCGGGGGTTATACAATGAGCAGTTCTTC
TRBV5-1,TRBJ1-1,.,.,CASSFRGVTEAFF,TGCGCCAGCAGCTTTCGAGGGGTGACTGAAGCTTTCTTT